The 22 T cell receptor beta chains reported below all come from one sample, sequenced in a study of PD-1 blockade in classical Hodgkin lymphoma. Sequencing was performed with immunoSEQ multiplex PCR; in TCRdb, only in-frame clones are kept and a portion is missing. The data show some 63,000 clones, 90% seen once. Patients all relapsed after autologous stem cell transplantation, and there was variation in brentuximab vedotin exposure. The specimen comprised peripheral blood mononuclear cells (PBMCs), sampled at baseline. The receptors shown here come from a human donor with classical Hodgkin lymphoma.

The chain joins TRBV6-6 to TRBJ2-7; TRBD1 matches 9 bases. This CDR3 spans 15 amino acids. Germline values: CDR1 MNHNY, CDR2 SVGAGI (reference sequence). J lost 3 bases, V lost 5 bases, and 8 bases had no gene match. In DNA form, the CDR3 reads TGTGCCAGCAGTGATCCGGGACAGGGTTACTACGAGCAGTACTTC. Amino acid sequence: CASSDPGQGYYEQYF.

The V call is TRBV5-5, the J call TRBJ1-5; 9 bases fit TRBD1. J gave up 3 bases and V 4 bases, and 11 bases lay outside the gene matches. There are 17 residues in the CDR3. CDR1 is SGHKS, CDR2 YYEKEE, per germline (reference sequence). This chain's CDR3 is CASSHYSGTGINQPQHF. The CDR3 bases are TGTGCCAGCAGCCACTACTCCGGGACAGGGATCAATCAGCCCCAGCATTTT.

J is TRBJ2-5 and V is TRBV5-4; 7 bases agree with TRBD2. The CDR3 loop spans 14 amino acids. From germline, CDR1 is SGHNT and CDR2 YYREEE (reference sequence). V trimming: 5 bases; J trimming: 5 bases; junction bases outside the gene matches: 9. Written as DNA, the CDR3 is TGTGCCAGCAGGGGGGGGAGCGGGAAGGAGACCCAGTACTTC. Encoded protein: CASRGGSGKETQYF.

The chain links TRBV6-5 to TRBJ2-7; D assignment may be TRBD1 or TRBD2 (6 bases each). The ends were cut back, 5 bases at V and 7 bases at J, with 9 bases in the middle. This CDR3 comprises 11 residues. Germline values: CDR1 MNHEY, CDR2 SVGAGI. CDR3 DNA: TGTGCCAGCAGTCAGGGGAGGGAGCAGTACTTC. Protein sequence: CASSQGREQYF.

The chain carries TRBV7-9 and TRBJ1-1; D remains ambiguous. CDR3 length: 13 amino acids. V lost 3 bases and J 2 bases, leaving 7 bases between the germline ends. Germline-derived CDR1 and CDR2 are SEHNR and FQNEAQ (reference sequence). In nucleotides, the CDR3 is TGTGCCAGCAGCTTTACAGCTAACACTGAAGCTTTCTTT. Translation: CASSFTANTEAFF.

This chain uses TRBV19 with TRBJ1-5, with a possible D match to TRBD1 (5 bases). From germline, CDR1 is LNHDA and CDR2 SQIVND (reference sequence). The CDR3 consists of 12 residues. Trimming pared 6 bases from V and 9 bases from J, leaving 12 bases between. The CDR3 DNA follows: TGTGCCAGTAGGATTGGGGCCCTGCCCCAGCATTTT. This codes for CASRIGALPQHF.

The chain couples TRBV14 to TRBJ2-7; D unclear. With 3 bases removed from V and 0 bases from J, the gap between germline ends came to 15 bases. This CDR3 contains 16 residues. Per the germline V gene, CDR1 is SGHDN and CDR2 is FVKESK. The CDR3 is CASSHPDTASSYEQYF. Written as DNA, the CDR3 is TGTGCCAGCAGCCACCCGGATACAGCGAGCTCCTACGAGCAGTACTTC.

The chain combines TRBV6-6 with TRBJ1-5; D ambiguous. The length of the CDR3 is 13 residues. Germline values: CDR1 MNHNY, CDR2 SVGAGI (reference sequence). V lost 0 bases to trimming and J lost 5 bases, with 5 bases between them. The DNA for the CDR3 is TGTGCCAGCAGTTACTCCGACTATCAGCCCCAGCATTTT. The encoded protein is CASSYSDYQPQHF.

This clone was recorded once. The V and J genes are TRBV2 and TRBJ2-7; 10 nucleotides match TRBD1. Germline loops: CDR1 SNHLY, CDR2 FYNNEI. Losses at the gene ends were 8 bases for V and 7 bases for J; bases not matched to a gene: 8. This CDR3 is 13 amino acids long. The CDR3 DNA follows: TGTGCCAGCGCCTGGGACAGGGGAGTGGAGCAGTACTTC. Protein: CASAWDRGVEQYF.

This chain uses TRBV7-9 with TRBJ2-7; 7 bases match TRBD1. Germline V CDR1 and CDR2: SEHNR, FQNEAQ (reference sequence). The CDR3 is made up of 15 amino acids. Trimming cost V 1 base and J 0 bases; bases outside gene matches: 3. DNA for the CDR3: TGTGCCAGCAGCTTAGGGGACAGCTCCTCCTACGAGCAGTACTTC. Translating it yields CASSLGDSSSYEQYF.

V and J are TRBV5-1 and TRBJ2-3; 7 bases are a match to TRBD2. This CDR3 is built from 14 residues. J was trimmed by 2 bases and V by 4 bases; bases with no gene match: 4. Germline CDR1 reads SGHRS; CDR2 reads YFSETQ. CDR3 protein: CASSAAGNTDTQYF. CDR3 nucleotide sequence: TGCGCCAGCAGCGCAGCGGGGAACACAGATACGCAGTATTTT.

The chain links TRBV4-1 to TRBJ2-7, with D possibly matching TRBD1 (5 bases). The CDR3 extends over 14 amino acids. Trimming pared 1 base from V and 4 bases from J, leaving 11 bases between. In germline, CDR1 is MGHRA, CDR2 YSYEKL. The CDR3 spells CASSQGGQGYEQYF. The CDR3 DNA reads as TGCGCCAGCAGCCAAGGTGGGCAGGGATACGAGCAGTACTTC.

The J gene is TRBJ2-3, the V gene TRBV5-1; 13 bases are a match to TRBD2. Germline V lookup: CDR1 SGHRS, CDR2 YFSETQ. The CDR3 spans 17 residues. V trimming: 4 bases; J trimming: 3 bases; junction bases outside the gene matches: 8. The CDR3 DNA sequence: TGCGCCAGCAGCAAATCCGGACTAGCGGGAGTAACAGATACGCAGTATTTT. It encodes CASSKSGLAGVTDTQYF.

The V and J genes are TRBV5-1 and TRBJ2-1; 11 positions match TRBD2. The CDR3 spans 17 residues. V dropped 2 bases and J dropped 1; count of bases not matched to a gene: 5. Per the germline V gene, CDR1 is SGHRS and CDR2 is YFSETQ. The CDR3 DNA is TGCGCCAGCAGCTTTGGGTCTAGCGGGGGGTCCTACAATGAGCAGTTCTTC. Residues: CASSFGSSGGSYNEQFF.

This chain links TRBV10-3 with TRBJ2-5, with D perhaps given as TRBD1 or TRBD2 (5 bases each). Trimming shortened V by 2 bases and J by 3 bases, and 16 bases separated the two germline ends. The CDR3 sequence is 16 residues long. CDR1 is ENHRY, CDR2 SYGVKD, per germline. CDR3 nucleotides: TGTGCCATCAGTGAGCCCCGGGGCAGCCCGGAAGAGACCCAGTACTTC. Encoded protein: CAISEPRGSPEETQYF.

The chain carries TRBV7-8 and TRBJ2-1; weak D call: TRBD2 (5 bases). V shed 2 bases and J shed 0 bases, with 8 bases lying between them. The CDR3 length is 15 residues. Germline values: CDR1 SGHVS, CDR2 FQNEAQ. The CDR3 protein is CASSLSGSSYNEQFF. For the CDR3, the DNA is TGTGCCAGCAGCTTAAGTGGGAGCTCCTACAATGAGCAGTTCTTC.

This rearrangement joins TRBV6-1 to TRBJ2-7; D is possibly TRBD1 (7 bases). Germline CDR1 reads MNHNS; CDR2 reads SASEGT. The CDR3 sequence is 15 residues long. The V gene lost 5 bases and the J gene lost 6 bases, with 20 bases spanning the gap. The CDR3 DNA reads TGTGCCAGCAGTACGACAGGGAGGATTACTTTCGAGCAGTACTTC. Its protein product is CASSTTGRITFEQYF.

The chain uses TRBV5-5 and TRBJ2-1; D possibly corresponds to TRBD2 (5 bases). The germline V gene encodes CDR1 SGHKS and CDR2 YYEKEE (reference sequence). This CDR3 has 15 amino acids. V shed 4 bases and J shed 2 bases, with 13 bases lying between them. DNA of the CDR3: TGTGCCAGCAGCACTCTACTAGGTACCTACAATGAGCAGTTCTTC. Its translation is CASSTLLGTYNEQFF.

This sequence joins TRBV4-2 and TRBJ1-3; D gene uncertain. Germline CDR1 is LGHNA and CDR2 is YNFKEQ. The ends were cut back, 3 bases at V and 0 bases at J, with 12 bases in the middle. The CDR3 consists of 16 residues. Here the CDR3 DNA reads TGTGCCAGCAGCCATCAGACGGGTAGCTCTGGAAACACCATATATTTT. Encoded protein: CASSHQTGSSGNTIYF.

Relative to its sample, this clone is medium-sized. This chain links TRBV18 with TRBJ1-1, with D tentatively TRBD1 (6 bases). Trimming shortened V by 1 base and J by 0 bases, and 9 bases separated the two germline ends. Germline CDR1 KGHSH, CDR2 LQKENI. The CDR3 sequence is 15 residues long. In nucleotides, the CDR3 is TGTGCCAGCTCACCACAGGGGGAAGTGAACACTGAAGCTTTCTTT. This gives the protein CASSPQGEVNTEAFF.

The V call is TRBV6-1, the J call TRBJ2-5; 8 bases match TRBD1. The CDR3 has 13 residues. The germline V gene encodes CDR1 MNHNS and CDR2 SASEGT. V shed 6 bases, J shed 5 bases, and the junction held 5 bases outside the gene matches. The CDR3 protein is CASRQGAVETQYF. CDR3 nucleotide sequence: TGTGCCAGCAGGCAGGGGGCTGTGGAGACCCAGTACTTC.

DNA of the CDR3: TGTGCCACCAGCCTCGACGGATCTAATGAAAAACTGTTTTTT. It translates to CATSLDGSNEKLFF. This chain joins TRBV15 and TRBJ1-4; D not certain. From germline, CDR1 is LNHNV and CDR2 YYDKDF (reference sequence). The CDR3 sequence is 14 residues long. Trimming left V 5 bases short and J 3 bases short, with 10 bases between.